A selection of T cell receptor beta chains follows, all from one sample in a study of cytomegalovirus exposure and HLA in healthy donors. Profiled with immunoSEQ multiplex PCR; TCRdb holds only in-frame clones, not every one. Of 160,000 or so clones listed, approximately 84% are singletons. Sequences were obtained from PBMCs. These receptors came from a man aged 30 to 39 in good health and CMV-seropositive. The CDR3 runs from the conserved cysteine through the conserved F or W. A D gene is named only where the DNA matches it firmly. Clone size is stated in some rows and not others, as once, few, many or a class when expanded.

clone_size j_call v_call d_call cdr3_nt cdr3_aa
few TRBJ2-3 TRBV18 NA TGTGCCAGCTCACCCACTAGCACAGATACGCAGTATTTT CASSPTSTDTQYF
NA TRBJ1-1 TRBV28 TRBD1 TGTGCCGCACAGGGGGCGACAAGGGTATCTTTCTTT CAAQGATRVSFF
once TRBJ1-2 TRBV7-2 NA TGTGCCAGCAGCTTCACAGGATATGGCTACACCTTC CASSFTGYGYTF
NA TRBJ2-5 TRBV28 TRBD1 TGTGCCAGCAGTCCCCCCGAGGGGGCCGAGACCCAGTACTTC CASSPPEGAETQYF
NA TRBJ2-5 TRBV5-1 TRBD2 TGCGCCAGCAGCTTTTCGGTAGCGGGGGCCCTGGAGACCCAGTACTTC CASSFSVAGALETQYF
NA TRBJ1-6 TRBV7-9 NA TGTGCCAGCAGCTTAGGAGACTATAATTCACCCCTCCACTTT CASSLGDYNSPLHF
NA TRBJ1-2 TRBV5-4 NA TGTGCCAGCAGCTTGGAGGCGCGGGGAGGATATGGCTACACCTTC CASSLEARGGYGYTF
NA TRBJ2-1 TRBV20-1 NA TGCAGTGCTGAGGGCCACAATGAGCAGTTCTTC CSAEGHNEQFF
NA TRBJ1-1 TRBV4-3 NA TGCGCCAGCAGCCAAGATGGGGGGGACACTGAAGCTTTCTTT CASSQDGGDTEAFF
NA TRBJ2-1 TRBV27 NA TGTGCCAGCAGTTTAGCGGCTCCACGGATCAATGAGCAGTTCTTC CASSLAAPRINEQFF
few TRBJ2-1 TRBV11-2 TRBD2 TGTGCCAGCAGCTTGCGGGGGGGCTACAATGAGCAGTTCTTC CASSLRGGYNEQFF
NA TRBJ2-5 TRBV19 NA TGTGCCAGTAGTAGAGGGAGAGCCCAGTACTTC CASSRGRAQYF
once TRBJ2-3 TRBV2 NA TGTGCCAGCAGTCCCGGGTCAGGGCAAGGGGATACGCAGTATTTT CASSPGSGQGDTQYF
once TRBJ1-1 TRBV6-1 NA TGTGCCAGCGCTATCGGCAGGGGGAACACTGAAGCTTTCTTT CASAIGRGNTEAFF
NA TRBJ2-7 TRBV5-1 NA TGCGCCAGCAGCTATTCCGAGACAGTCTACGAGCAGTACTTC CASSYSETVYEQYF
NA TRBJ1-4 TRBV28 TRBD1 TGTGCCAGCAGTCATGCCTCCCGGGACAGCCTAGCAACTAATGAAAAACTGTTTTTT CASSHASRDSLATNEKLFF
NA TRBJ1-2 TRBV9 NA TGTGCCAGCAGCGGCAGGGACTATGGCTACACCTTC CASSGRDYGYTF
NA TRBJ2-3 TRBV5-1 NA TGCGCCAGCAGCTTGGCCTCACAGCCTCACACAGATACGCAGTATTTT CASSLASQPHTDTQYF
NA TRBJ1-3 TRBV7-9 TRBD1 TGTGCCAGCAGCTTGGGACAGGGGCTACTCGGAAACACCATATATTTT CASSLGQGLLGNTIYF
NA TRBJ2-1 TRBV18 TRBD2 TGTGCCAGCTCACCAGGACTAGCGGGAGCTGGTAATGAGCAGTTCTTC CASSPGLAGAGNEQFF
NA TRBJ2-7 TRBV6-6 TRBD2 TGTGCCAGCAGTCCTGGGACTAGCAACGAGCAGTACTTC CASSPGTSNEQYF
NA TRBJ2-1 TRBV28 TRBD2 TGTGCCAGCAGTTCTCCGGGACTAGCGGGAGGCCACAATGAGCAGTTCTTC CASSSPGLAGGHNEQFF
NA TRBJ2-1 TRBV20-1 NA TGCAGTGCCAGACGCAGCAATGAGCAGTTCTTC CSARRSNEQFF
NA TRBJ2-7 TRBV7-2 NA TGTGCCAGCAGCTTATCTTACGAGCAGTACTTC CASSLSYEQYF
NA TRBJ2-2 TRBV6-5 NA TGTGCCAGCAGCCCTCAGTTCCAGAGGAATCGGGAGCTGTTTTTT CASSPQFQRNRELFF
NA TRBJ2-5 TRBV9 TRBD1 TGTGCCAGCAGCGTGAGGACAGGGGCAGAGACCCAGTACTTC CASSVRTGAETQYF